This TCR beta chain is drawn from a study of cytomegalovirus exposure and HLA in healthy donors (TCRdb year 2017). In the study overall: According to an earlier analysis of several hundred of the donors, 150 million to 200 million T cells yielded 100 million or so unique TCR beta sequences and roughly 280 Gb of sequence data. Of the 300 to 500 genotyped donors, 70% to 90% were placed in the genetic ancestry cluster associated with self-reported Caucasian donors. A separate validation cohort of over a hundred different subjects was used in addition to the roughly 620-subject first cohort. Donor age, sex, ethnicity and CMV serostatus were collected together with the repertoire data. HLA typing covered class I and class II loci at four-digit resolution. Typing coverage varied by locus: about 620-630 donors for A, B, C, DRB1 and DQB1; about 520 for DQA1; around 570 for DPA1; approximately 470 for DPB1. An early release that covered 640 HLA-typed donors contained approximately 300 gigabases of sequencing data and some 87 million unique TCR sequences. The study was designed to test whether signatures of past pathogen exposure could be identified by cataloging public T cell receptors. Across around 400 genotyped donors of the cohort, an average of roughly 250,000 unique TCR beta nucleotide sequences per donor were sequenced, and 15% to 20% of those sequences were non-productive. In a later genetic analysis, genome-wide SNP genotypes for about three fifths of the roughly 670 donors were used, and that subset was treated as a discovery cohort. An earlier analysis of about 600 of the donors used high-throughput TCR beta sequencing to judge whether each TCR beta V gene segment behaved as functional or pseudogenic. Every discovery cohort repertoire had been produced on one sequencing platform. Rather than drawing on any new phenotypic data, the later analysis identified candidate immune exposures from TCR beta sequences and the way those sequences occurred across donors. The study combined high-throughput TCR immunosequencing, statistical association of individual TCRs with disease status, and machine learning to predict cytomegalovirus infection status. Using immunosequencing, the study profiled T cell repertoires from 666 subjects and related those repertoires to cytomegalovirus serostatus. In a later analysis, previously published TCR beta repertoires from hundreds of donors were re-analyzed and high-resolution HLA genotyping was added so that TCR occurrence patterns could be studied. Because of strong linkage in the cohort, five DR-DQ haplotypes were treated as single units for association and clustering. Points the paper makes about the study in general: Most TCR sequences were seen in very few donors, while some public TCRs were found in many individuals. According to the authors, the approach could potentially be generalized to other disease states and immunological phenotypes. Several of the top co-occurrence clusters appeared to be linked to parvovirus B19, influenza, CMV and Epstein-Barr virus, according to a later analysis. Cytomegalovirus status was reported to be diagnosed by the classifier with high specificity and sensitivity in both the original and validation cohorts. A few of the identified cytomegalovirus-associated TCR beta chains were confirmed in vitro to be specific for cytomegalovirus antigens. Some IMGT-functional V segments, including TRBV6-2 and TRBV6-3, could not be distinguished by the 87-base-pair reads and were therefore excluded. In a later genetic analysis, a missense DCLRE1C variant was associated with V-gene and J-gene trimming of TCR beta chains, and the association was replicated in an independent cohort. A later analysis found that HLA-associated TCR beta chains were more clonally expanded and had lower generation probabilities than equally common non-associated chains. An earlier analysis of approximately 500 of the donors showed that most TCR beta V segments appeared in productive rearrangements either about 87% or about 30% of the time, which broadly matched IMGT annotations. Specific HLA alleles were associated with more than 15,000 TCR beta sequences at a false discovery rate of 0.05 in a later analysis. Correlated functional status among segregating V segments might be attributable to linkage disequilibrium, but an unknown experimental factor could not be ruled out. A group of highly shared sequence variants was considered likely to be a technical artifact of the sequencing pipeline. A further reported finding was that TCR beta sequences accurately predicted the HLA-A and HLA-B alleles for most subjects in the first cohort. In a later genetic analysis, fewer N-insertions in productive TCRs were reported among donors in an Asian-associated ancestry cluster than the roughly 700-donor mean. A later analysis found that most CMV-associated TCR beta chains appeared HLA-restricted, with HLA associations seemingly driven largely by CMV exposure. Because counts were too low, roughly 17 rarely observed V segments, including chromosome 9 orphons, were left out of the earlier analysis of 587 of the donors. Because some donors lacked HLA typing at each locus, the association tests relied only on the typed subset. Roughly uniform sequencing depth across donors was assumed in presence/absence analyses, although this assumption may not hold. Immune exposure information for the cohort was limited to CMV serostatus. In the study, around 160 TCR beta chains were listed as associated with cytomegalovirus. When HLA alleles, especially DR and DQ, strongly co-occurred, attributing TCR associations to individual alleles was difficult. According to a later analysis, TCR association rates differed among HLA loci, with DRB1 alleles showing the most associated TCRs and HLA-C alleles showing the fewest. The cohort was sequenced for TCR beta chains only, and without alpha or paired-chain data the features that could be detected were limited.

The cohort was made up of approximately 670 healthy bone marrow donors. At the time of sampling, every cohort member was nominally healthy, though immune exposures that went unrecorded were likely present. The donor tested CMV seronegative and was one of the 352 seronegative cohort members. Every donor gave a peripheral blood sample, and the peripheral blood mononuclear cells from that sample were used for TCR beta sequencing. Genomic DNA was extracted from the blood cell samples with the Qiagen DNeasy Blood Extraction Kit. This clone was seen a few times. It has no known antigen specificity. No clone much larger than this one lies a single base away; base qualities are absent. Taken from cysteine to phenylalanine, the CDR3 has 18 residues. CDR3 DNA is the only sequence kept; it has 54 bases, read in frame from the first base. Relative to germline, V is missing 7 bases and J is missing 0 bases, with 16 bases of the junction outside any gene match. From the germline V gene, CDR1 is SGHVS and CDR2 is FNYEAQ.

The method was the immunoSEQ multiplex PCR assay. The multiplex PCR relied on a mix of 60 forward primers for TCR Vbeta segments and 13 reverse primers for TCR Jbeta segments. Amplification of the CDR3 region of rearranged TCR beta genes was performed with a multiplex PCR assay on genomic DNA. The amplified TCR beta libraries were sequenced on the Illumina HiSeq System as 87-base-pair reads. The authors' pipeline ran thus. In a later analysis, around 80 million unique TCR beta chains were counted across the roughly 610 repertoires, and roughly 11 million of these chains were shared by at least two donors. To remove PCR and sequencing errors, raw reads were error-corrected and collapsed into unique sequences using a nearest-neighbor algorithm that merged closely related sequences. To assign V, D and J gene segments, CDR3 sequences were aligned to IMGT reference sequences. For a sequence to be retained, at least a six-nucleotide match to both a V gene segment and a J gene segment was required. A rearrangement counted as productive if the CDR3 had no stop codons and remained in frame with V and J, and every other rearrangement counted as non-productive. CDR3 was defined by IMGT convention, running from the second conserved V-encoded cysteine to the conserved J-encoded phenylalanine. Sequences without an unambiguous match to a single V gene segment were excluded from the earlier analysis of about 600 of the donors. An earlier analysis of roughly 590 of the donors called V segments functional above 56.7% productive rearrangements and segregating when the between-donor standard deviation exceeded 5%. A statistical classification framework was developed to diagnose cytomegalovirus status using the catalog of TCR beta chain sequences. In a later analysis, TCR nucleotide sequences were compared against IMGT/GENE-DB human TR gene sequences so that V and J genes could be assigned. Using the TCRdist pipeline, a later analysis assigned CDR3 sequences along with most-parsimonious VDJ recombination scenarios. In a later analysis, each TCR beta chain was defined by its CDR3 amino acid sequence together with its V-gene family, and reads lacking a unique V-gene family were excluded. A later analysis removed 550 to 700 highly shared, low-generation-probability nucleotide sequences to deal with suspected cross-contamination and a sequencing artifact. For each public chain, a later analysis derived a clonal expansion index from normalized ranks of inferred template counts within each repertoire. In a later analysis, generation probabilities were computed using a VDJ recombination model fitted to out-of-frame rearrangements, and the results were checked against IGoR. A later analysis scored TCR-TCR, TCR-HLA and TCR-CMV co-occurrence with hypergeometric tests, applying a repertoire-size bias correction to TCR pairs. In a later analysis, false discovery rates were estimated by permuting HLA or CMV assignments 20 times. In a later analysis, co-occurring TCRs were grouped using DBSCAN, and TCRdist sequence similarity was added for clustering within HLA-allele-positive subsets. Repertoires with fewer than 30,000 or more than 120,000 public chains were left out of co-occurrence clustering, as were five repertoires with anomalous nucleotide sharing. TCRdb provides this immuneACCESS table in a form limited to in-frame rearrangements. Some clones are lacking; in checked studies, under half of them reflect an unresolved V gene, and why the rest are absent is not known. The V and J calls and clone size are taken from that table; D and trimming were inferred from the DNA. In this sample the table shows about 270,000 clones, 65% to 85% of which occur a single time. The ten largest clones represent under 3% of the sample.

Sequenced material: PBMCs. The sequence came from a female donor in good health and CMV-seronegative. The receptor chain draws on TRBV7-6 and TRBJ2-7; TRBD2 aligns with 9 central bases. The DNA is as follows: TGTGCCAGCACCCAGGCGACTAGCGGTCCTTTCAACTCCTACGAGCAGTACTTC. It translates as CASTQATSGPFNSYEQYF.